This TCR beta chain comes out of a study of Ad26.COV2.S vaccination and SARS-CoV-2 variants. Study overall: The donor belonged to the COV1001 Ad26.COV2.S trial arm. The authors gave Ad26.COV2.S intramuscularly, either once or twice 56 days apart.

Profiling relied on immunoSEQ multiplex PCR, and the TCRdb table lists in-frame clones only, not all of them. The repertoire consists of about 250,000 clones, with more than 70% occurring once and the leading ten covering about 3.6%. The CDR3 length is 14 residues. Germline V gives CDR1 MNHEY, CDR2 SVGAGI. V was trimmed by 6 bases and J by 1 base, leaving 12 bases between them. Specified treatment: 19 received Ad26.COV2.S at low or high dose, single or two shots; about 5 received placebo; per-sample allocation not given. Sampling was done on day 63 after the first vaccine or placebo injection. In the vaccine, an Ad26 vector expressed the SARS-CoV-2 spike of the Wuhan strain.

V gene TRBV6-5 combines with J gene TRBJ1-2; D possibly corresponds to TRBD1 (5 bases). The sample consisted of peripheral blood, taken in a trial of Ad26.COV2.S vaccine versus placebo. This TCR was sampled from a person between 18 and 65 years old who received the Ad26.COV2.S COVID-19 vaccine or a placebo. CDR3 nucleotides: TGTGCCAGCAGGCACCGGGACCGTAACTATGGCTACACCTTC. Translated, it gives CASRHRDRNYGYTF.